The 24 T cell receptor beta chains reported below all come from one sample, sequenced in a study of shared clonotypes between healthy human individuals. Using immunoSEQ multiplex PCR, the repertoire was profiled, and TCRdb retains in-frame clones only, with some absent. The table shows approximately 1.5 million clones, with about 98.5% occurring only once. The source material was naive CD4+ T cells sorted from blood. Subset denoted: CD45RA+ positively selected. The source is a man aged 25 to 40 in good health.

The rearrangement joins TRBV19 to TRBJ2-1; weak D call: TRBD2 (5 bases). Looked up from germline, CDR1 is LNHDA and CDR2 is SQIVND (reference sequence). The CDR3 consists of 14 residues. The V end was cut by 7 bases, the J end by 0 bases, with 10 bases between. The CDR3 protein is CASKSGSSYNEQFF. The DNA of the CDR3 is TGTGCCAGTAAGAGTGGGAGCTCCTACAATGAGCAGTTCTTC.

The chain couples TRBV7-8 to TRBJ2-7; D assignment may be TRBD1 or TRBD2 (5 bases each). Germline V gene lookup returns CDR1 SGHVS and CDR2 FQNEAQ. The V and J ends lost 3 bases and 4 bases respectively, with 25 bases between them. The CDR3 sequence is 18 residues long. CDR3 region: CASSFLGVGSAARYEQYF. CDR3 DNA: TGTGCCAGCAGCTTCCTGGGGGTTGGTAGCGCCGCACGGTACGAGCAGTACTTC.

Here the CDR3 reads CASSFAGLRTGELFF. CDR3 bases: TGTGCCAGCAGTTTTGCGGGACTTCGGACCGGGGAGCTGTTTTTT. V usage is TRBV28 and J usage is TRBJ2-2; maybe TRBD2 (6 bases). Germline V gene lookup returns CDR1 MDHEN and CDR2 SYDVKM. Trimming shortened V by 3 bases and J by 5 bases, and 13 bases separated the two germline ends. The CDR3 is 15 amino acids. The full variable domain, with the rest looked up from reference TRBV28 and TRBJ2-2, is DVKVTQSSRYLVKRTGEKVFLECVQDMDHENMFWYRQDPGLGLRLIYFSYDVKMKEKGDIPEGYSVSREKKERFSLILESASTNQTSMYLCASSFAGLRTGELFFGEGSRLTVL.

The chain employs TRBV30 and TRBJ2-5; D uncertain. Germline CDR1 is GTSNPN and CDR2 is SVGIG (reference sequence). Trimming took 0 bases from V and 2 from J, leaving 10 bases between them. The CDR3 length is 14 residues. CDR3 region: CAWSVLGFQETQYF. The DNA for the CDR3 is TGTGCCTGGAGTGTACTGGGATTTCAAGAGACCCAGTACTTC. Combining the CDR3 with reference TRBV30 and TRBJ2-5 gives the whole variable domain SQTIHQWPATLVQPVGSPLSLECTVEGTSNPNLYWYRQAAGRGLQLLFYSVGIGQISSEVPQNLSASRPQDRQFILSSKKLLLSDSGFYLCAWSVLGFQETQYFGPGTRLLVL.

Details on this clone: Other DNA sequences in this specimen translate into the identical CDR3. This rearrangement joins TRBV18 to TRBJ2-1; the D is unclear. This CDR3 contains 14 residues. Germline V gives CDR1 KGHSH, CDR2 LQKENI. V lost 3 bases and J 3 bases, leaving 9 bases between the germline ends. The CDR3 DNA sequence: TGTGCCAGCTCACCGCAAGGGATCTACAATGAGCAGTTCTTC. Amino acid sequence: CASSPQGIYNEQFF.

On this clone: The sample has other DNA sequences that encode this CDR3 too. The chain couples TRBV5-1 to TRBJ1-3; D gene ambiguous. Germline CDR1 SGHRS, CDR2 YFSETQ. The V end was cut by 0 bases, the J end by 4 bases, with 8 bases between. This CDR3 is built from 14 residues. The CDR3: CASSLVGRGNTIYF. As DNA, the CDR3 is TGCGCCAGCAGCTTGGTGGGCAGGGGAAACACCATATATTTT.

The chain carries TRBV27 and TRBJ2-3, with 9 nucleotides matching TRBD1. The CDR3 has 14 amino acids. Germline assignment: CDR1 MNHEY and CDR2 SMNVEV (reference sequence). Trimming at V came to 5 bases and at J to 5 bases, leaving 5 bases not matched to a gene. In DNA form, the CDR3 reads TGTGCCAGCAGTAACAGGGGGCCGAGAGATACGCAGTATTTT. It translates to CASSNRGPRDTQYF.

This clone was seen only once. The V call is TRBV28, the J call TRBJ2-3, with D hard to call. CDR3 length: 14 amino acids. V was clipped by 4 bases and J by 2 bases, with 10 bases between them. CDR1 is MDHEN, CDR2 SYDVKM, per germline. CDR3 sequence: CASSSAGATDTQYF. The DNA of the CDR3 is TGTGCCAGCAGTTCCGCAGGAGCCACAGATACGCAGTATTTT. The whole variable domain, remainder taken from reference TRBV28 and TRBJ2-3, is DVKVTQSSRYLVKRTGEKVFLECVQDMDHENMFWYRQDPGLGLRLIYFSYDVKMKEKGDIPEGYSVSREKKERFSLILESASTNQTSMYLCASSSAGATDTQYFGPGTRLTVL.

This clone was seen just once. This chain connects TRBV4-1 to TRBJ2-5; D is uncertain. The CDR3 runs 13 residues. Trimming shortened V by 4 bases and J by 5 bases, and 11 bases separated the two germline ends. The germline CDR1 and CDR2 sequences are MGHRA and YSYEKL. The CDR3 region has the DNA TGCGCCAGCAGCCTCGGGTCCTGGGAGACCCAGTACTTC. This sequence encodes CASSLGSWETQYF.

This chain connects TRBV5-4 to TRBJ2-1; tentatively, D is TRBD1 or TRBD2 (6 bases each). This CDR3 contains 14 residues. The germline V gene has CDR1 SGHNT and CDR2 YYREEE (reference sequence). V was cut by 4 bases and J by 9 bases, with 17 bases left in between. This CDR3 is CASSPTLPGAEQFF. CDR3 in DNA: TGTGCCAGCAGCCCAACATTACCGGGGGCTGAGCAGTTCTTC.

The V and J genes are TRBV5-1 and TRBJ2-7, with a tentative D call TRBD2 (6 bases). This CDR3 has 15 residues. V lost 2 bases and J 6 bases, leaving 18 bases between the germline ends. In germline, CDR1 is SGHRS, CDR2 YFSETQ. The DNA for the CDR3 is TGCGCCAGCAGCTTAACAATTGGAGGGTCCGGCGAGCAGTACTTC. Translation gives CASSLTIGGSGEQYF.

CDR3 in DNA: TGCGCCAGCCGACGGACTAGCGGGAGCGCCTACAATGAGCAGTTCTTC. This translates into CASRRTSGSAYNEQFF. The V call is TRBV5-1, the J call TRBJ2-1; TRBD2 matches 13 bases. The CDR3 totals 16 residues. CDR1 and CDR2 from the germline V gene are SGHRS and YFSETQ. Trimming removed 7 bases from V and 2 bases from J; junction bases left unmatched: 6.

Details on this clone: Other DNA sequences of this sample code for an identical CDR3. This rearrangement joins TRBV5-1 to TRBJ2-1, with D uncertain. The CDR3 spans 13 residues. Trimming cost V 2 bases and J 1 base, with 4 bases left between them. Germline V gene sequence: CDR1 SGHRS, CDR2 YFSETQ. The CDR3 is CASSLGSYNEQFF. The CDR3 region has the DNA TGCGCCAGCAGCTTAGGGTCCTACAATGAGCAGTTCTTC.

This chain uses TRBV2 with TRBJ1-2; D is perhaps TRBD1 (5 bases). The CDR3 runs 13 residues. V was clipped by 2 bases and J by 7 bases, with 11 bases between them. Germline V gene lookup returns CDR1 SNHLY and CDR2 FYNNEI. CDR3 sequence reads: CASSEQTGGGYTF. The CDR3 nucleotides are TGTGCCAGCAGTGAACAAACCGGGGGTGGCTACACCTTC.

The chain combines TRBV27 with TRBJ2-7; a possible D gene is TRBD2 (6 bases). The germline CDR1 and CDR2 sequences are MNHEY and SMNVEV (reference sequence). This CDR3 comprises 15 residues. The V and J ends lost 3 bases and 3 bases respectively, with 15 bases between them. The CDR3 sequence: CASSFWPSAYYEQYF. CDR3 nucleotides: TGTGCCAGCAGTTTTTGGCCTAGCGCATACTACGAGCAGTACTTC.

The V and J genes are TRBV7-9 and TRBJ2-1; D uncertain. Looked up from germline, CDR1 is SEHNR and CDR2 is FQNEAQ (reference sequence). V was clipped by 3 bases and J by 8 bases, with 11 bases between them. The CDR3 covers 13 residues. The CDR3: CASSFFLVHEQFF. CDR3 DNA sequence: TGTGCCAGCAGCTTTTTTTTAGTTCATGAGCAGTTCTTC.

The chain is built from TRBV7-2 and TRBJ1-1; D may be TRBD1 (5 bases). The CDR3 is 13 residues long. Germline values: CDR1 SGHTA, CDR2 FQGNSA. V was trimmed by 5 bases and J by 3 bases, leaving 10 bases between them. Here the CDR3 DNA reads TGTGCCAGCAGCAAAACAGGTTACACTGAAGCTTTCTTT. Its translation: CASSKTGYTEAFF.

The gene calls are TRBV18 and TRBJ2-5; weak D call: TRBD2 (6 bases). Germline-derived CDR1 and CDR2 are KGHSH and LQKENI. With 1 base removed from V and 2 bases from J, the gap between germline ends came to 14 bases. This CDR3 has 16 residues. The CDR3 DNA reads TGTGCCAGCTCACCACTCCCGGGAGTGGAGCAAGAGACCCAGTACTTC. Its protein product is CASSPLPGVEQETQYF.

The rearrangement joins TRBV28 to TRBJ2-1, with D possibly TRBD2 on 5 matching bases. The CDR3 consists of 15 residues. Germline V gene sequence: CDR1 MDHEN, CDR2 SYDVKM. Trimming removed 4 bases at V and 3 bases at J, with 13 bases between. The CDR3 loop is CASSSLEGFYNEQFF. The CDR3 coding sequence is TGTGCCAGCAGTTCGTTAGAGGGATTCTACAATGAGCAGTTCTTC. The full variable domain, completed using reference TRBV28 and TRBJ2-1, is DVKVTQSSRYLVKRTGEKVFLECVQDMDHENMFWYRQDPGLGLRLIYFSYDVKMKEKGDIPEGYSVSREKKERFSLILESASTNQTSMYLCASSSLEGFYNEQFFGPGTRLTVL.

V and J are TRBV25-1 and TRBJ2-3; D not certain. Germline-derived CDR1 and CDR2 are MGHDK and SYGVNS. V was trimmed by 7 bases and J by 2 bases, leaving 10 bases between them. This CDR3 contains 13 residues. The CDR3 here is CASTRFDTDTQYF. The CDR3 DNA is TGTGCCAGCACCCGGTTTGACACAGATACGCAGTATTTT.

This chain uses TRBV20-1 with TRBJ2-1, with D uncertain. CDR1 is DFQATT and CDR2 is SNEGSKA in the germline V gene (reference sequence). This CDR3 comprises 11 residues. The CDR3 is CNAGLGSEQFF. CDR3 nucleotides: TGCAACGCTGGCTTAGGCAGTGAGCAGTTCTTC.

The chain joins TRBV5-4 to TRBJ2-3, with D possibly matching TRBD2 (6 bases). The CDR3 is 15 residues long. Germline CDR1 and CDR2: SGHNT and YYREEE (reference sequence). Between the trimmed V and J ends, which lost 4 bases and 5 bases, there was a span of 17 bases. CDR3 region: CASSPGTPRGDTQYF. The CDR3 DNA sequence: TGTGCCAGCAGCCCCGGGACTCCGAGGGGAGATACGCAGTATTTT.

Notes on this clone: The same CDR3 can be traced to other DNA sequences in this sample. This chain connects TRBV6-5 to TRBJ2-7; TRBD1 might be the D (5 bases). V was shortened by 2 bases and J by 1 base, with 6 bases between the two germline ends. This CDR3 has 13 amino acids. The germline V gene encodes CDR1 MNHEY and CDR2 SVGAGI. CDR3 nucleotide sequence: TGTGCCAGCAGTTACACAGGATCCTACGAGCAGTACTTC. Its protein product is CASSYTGSYEQYF.

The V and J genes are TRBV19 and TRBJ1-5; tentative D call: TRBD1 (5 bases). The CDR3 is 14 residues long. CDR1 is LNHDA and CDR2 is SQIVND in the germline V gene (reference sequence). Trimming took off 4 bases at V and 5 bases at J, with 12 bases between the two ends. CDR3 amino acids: CASSRIGTDQPQHF. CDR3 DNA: TGTGCCAGTAGTAGGATCGGGACGGATCAGCCCCAGCATTTT.